The rows below give T cell receptor beta chains drawn from one sample of a study of blood T cell repertoires in COVID-19. Here immunoSEQ multiplex PCR was the method, and the copy in TCRdb shows in-frame clones only, minus some. The table records 250,000 to 300,000 clones, 86% of them present only once. What was sequenced was peripheral blood. All receptors come from a woman aged 30 to 39 with active or convalescent COVID-19. Both conserved end residues are part of each CDR3. The size entry is marked missing in some rows and otherwise reads once, few, many or a size class.

once TRBJ1-4 TRBV19 16 CASSKGVRRNGEKLFF
NA TRBJ2-7 TRBV30 11 CARVAAYEQYF
once TRBJ1-2 TRBV27 13 CASSLGGTYGYTF
NA TRBJ2-7 TRBV28 15 CASRSAGTGVHEQYF
NA TRBJ2-2 TRBV4-3 15 CASSQLAGVPGELFF
NA TRBJ2-2 TRBV24-1 14 CATSDPTETGELFF
NA TRBJ2-7 TRBV30 14 CAWSRTGYGYEQYF
few TRBJ1-2 TRBV29-1 15 CSVEDRAGRGYGYTF
NA TRBJ1-5 TRBV28 16 CASSQVGPSGRRPQHF
NA TRBJ1-2 TRBV28 12 CASTTGVYGYTF
once TRBJ2-7 TRBV11-2 13 CASSGTGGGEQYF
once TRBJ1-2 TRBV6-5 13 CASSSPPAGGYTF
NA TRBJ1-2 TRBV28 15 CASSSVDRGGYGYTF
NA TRBJ1-2 TRBV18 13 CASSEDSNYGYTF
NA TRBJ1-1 TRBV5-1 14 CASSYNTGGTEAFF
NA TRBJ2-3 TRBV6-2/TRBV6-3 14 CASSYDFYTDTQYF
NA TRBJ1-2 TRBV5-4 16 CASSLGGNTGPGGYTF
NA TRBJ1-5 TRBV6-6 14 CASSTGIGNQPQHF
few TRBJ1-1 TRBV15 15 CATSRDYTGNTEAFF
few TRBJ1-1 TRBV15 13 CATSSTTNTEAFF
NA TRBJ1-6 TRBV19 14 CASKFAGDNSPLHF
NA TRBJ1-4 TRBV9 15 CASSRPGQGDEKLFF
NA TRBJ1-5 TRBV28 13 CASSQGRNQPQHF
NA TRBJ2-1 TRBV29-1 13 CSVGSTGGGEQFF
NA TRBJ2-1 TRBV2 14 CASSDAGTKNEQFF
NA TRBJ2-1 TRBV6-5 15 CASSYATGGHGEQFF
NA TRBJ1-6 TRBV5-4 14 CASSFRGDNSPLHF
NA TRBJ1-1 TRBV6-5 15 CASSYSRAGYGEAFF
once TRBJ2-1 TRBV24-1 17 CATSDPSPGQGTHEQFF